This T cell receptor beta chain emerged from a study of T cell responses to AZD1222 COVID-19 vaccine. Here immunoSEQ multiplex PCR was the method, and the copy in TCRdb shows in-frame clones only, minus some. The sample lists more than 150,000 clones, roughly 94% seen once, with 1.6% in the top ten. This CDR3 region has 16 residues. In germline, CDR1 is SGHNT, CDR2 YYREEE (reference sequence). V was pared by 0 bases and J by 3 bases, with 3 bases of the junction left unmatched. The receptor was derived from an adult who received the AZD1222 COVID-19 vaccine. V is TRBV5-4 and J is TRBJ2-5; 12 bases are a match to TRBD2. The material was peripheral blood, obtained 28 days after the second AZD1222 dose. CDR3: CASSLDRLAGEETQYF. In DNA, the CDR3 is TGTGCCAGCAGCTTGGACCGACTAGCGGGGGAAGAGACCCAGTACTTC.